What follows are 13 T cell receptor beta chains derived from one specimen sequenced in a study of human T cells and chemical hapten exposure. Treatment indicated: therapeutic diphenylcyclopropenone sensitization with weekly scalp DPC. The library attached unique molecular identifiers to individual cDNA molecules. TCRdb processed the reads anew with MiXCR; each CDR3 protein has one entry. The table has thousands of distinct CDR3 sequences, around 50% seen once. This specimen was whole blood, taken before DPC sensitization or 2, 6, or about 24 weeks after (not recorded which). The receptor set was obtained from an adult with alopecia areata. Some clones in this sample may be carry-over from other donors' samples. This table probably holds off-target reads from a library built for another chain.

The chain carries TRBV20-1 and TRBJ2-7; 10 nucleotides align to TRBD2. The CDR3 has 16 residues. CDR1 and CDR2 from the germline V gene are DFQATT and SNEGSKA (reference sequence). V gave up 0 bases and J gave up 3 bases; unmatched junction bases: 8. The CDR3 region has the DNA TGCAGTGCTAGAGATCCGGCTAGCGGGAGCTTCTACGAGCAGTACTTC. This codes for CSARDPASGSFYEQYF.

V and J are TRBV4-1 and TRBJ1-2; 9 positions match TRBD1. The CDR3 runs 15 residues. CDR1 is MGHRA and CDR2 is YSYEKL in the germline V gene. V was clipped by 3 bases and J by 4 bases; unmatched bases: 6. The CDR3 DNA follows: TGCGCCAGCAGCCAGCCGGGACAGGGTGGCTATGGCTACACCTTC. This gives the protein CASSQPGQGGYGYTF.

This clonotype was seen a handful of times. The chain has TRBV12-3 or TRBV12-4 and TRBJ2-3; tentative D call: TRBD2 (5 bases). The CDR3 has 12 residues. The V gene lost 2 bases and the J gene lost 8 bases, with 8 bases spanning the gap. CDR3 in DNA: TGTGCCAGCAGTTTACGAGGAGGTACGCAGTATTTT. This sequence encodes CASSLRGGTQYF.

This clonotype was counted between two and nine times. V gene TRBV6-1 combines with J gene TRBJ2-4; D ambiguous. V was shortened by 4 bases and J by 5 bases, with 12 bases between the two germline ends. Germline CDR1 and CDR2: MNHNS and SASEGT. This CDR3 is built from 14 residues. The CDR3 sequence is CASSGRNPQNIQYF. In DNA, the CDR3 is TGTGCCAGCAGTGGACGGAACCCCCAAAACATTCAGTACTTC.

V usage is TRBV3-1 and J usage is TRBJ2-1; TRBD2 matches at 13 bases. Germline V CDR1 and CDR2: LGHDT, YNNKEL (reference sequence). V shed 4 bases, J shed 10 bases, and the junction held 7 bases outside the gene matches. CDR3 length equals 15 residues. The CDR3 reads CASSLGLAGAGEQFF. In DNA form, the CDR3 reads TGTGCCAGCAGCCTAGGACTAGCGGGAGCAGGCGAGCAGTTCTTC.

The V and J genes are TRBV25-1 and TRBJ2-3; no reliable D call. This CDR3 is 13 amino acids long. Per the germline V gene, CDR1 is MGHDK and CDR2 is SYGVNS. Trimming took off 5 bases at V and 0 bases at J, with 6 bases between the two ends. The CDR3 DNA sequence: TGTGCCAGCAGTCACAGCAGCACAGATACGCAGTATTTT. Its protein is CASSHSSTDTQYF. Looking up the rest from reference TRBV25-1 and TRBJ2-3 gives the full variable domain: EADIYQTPRYLVIGTGKKITLECSQTMGHDKMYWYQQDPGMELHLIHYSYGVNSTEKGDLSSESTVSRIRTEHFPLTLESARPSHTSQYLCASSHSSTDTQYFGPGTRLTVL.

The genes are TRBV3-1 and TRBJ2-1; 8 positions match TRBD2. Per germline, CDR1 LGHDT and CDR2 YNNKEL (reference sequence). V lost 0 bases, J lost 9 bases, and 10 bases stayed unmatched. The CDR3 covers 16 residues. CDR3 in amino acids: CASSQDLSGRGSEQFF. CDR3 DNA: TGTGCCAGCAGCCAAGATCTCAGCGGGAGAGGGAGTGAGCAGTTCTTC.

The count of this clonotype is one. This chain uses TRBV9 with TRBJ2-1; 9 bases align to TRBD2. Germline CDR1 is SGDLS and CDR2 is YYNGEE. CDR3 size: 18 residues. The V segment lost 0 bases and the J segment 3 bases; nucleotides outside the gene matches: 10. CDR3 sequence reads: CASSVEGGRAANYNEQFF. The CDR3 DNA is TGTGCCAGCAGCGTAGAGGGCGGGAGGGCCGCTAACTACAATGAGCAGTTCTTC.

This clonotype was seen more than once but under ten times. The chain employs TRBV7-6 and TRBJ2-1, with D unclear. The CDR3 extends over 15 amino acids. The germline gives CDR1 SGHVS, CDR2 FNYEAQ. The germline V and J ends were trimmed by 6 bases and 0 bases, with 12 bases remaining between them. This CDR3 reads CASSPAASSYNEQFF. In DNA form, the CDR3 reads TGTGCCAGCAGTCCCGCCGCGAGCTCCTACAATGAGCAGTTCTTC.

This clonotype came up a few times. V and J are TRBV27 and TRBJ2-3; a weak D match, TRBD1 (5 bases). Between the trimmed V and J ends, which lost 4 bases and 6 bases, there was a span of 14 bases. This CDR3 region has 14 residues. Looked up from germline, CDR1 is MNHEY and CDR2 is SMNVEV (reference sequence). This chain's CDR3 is CASSWGRSRDTQYF. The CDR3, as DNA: TGTGCCAGCAGTTGGGGCAGGTCCCGGGATACGCAGTATTTT.

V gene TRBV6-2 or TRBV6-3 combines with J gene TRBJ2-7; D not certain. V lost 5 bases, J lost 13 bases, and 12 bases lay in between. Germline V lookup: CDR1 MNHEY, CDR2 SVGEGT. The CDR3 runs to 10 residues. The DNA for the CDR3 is TGTGCCAGCAGTGCCGGTCGGACCTACTTC. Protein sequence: CASSAGRTYF.

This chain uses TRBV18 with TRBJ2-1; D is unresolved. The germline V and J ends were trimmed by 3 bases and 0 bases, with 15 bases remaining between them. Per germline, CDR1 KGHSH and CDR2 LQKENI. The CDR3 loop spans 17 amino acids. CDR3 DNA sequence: TGTGCCAGCTCACCGGACGGACCCGCTATCTCCTACAATGAGCAGTTCTTC. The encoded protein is CASSPDGPAISYNEQFF. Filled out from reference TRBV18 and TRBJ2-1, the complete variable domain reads NAGVMQNPRHLVRRRGQEARLRCSPMKGHSHVYWYRQLPEEGLKFMVYLQKENIIDESGMPKERFSAEFPKEGPSILRIQQVVRGDSAAYFCASSPDGPAISYNEQFFGPGTRLTVL.

The CDR3 loop reads CASSSTAGPKFF. The CDR3 DNA reads TGTGCCAGCAGCTCAACTGCGGGCCCTAAGTTCTTC. The rearrangement links TRBV7-6 to TRBJ2-1; tentatively, D is TRBD2 (5 bases). The V end lost 4 bases, the J end lost 14 bases, and 15 bases lay between the germline ends. The CDR3 sequence is 12 residues long. Per the germline V gene, CDR1 is SGHVS and CDR2 is FNYEAQ. Supplemented by reference TRBV7-6 and TRBJ2-1, the full variable domain reads GAGVSQSPRYKVTKRGQDVALRCDPISGHVSLYWYRQALGQGPEFLTYFNYEAQQDKSGLPNDRFSAERPEGSISTLTIQRTEQRDSAMYRCASSSTAGPKFFGPGTRLTVL.